The present TCR beta chain was sequenced within a study of immune characterization of retroperitoneal liposarcoma. MiXCR, applied by TCRdb to the PCR reads, yields one record per CDR3 protein. The data hold approximately 9,800 distinct CDR3 sequences, with approximately 30% observed a single time. From germline, CDR1 is MNHNY and CDR2 SVGAGI (reference sequence). Trimming shortened V by 2 bases and J by 1 base, and 11 bases separated the two germline ends. This CDR3 spans 15 amino acids. The TCR sequence derives from a female donor with retroperitoneal liposarcoma. The chain employs TRBV6-6 and TRBJ1-1; possibly TRBD1 for D (6 bases). The sequencing input was tumor tissue. Here the CDR3 DNA reads TGTGCCAGCAGTTACGATAGGGGGTCGAACACTGAAGCTTTCTTT. Its protein product is CASSYDRGSNTEAFF.